This TCR beta chain was profiled in a study of regulatory T cells in long-lasting Graves disease. Across the study: Antithyroid drugs had been taken under 3 months by newly diagnosed Graves' patients.

Time point specified: newly diagnosed GD, antithyroid drugs for less than 3 months. After RNA was extracted from PBMCs, the TCR library was made from it. Into tubes containing EDTA, roughly 10 milliliters of peripheral blood were drawn. At least ten counts were recorded for this clonotype. According to the study, TCR beta libraries were built with iRepertoire HTBI primers and CDR3-region Arm-PCR. TCRdb called the multiplex PCR reads again in MiXCR, with one record for every CDR3 protein. The repertoire has some 200,000 distinct CDR3 sequences, approximately 18% of them found once; the top ten carry roughly 10%. V shed 3 bases, J shed 5 bases, and the junction held 7 bases outside the gene matches. This CDR3 has 15 amino acids. Another study also made use of these data, one on T cells in Graves' hyperthyroidism and ophthalmopathy. That study adds: Appearing also in blood were most of the thyroid clonotypes expanded above 0.001.

V and J are TRBV12-3 or TRBV12-4 and TRBJ2-1; TRBD2 aligns across 7 bases. The sequence derives from a woman in her twenties or thirties with Graves disease. The sequencing here drew on peripheral blood mononuclear cells (PBMCs), taken at new diagnosis, from a patient treated with antithyroid drugs. The CDR3 loop is CASSFRTSVDNEQFF. The DNA of the CDR3 is TGTGCCAGCAGTTTCAGGACTAGTGTAGACAATGAGCAGTTCTTC.